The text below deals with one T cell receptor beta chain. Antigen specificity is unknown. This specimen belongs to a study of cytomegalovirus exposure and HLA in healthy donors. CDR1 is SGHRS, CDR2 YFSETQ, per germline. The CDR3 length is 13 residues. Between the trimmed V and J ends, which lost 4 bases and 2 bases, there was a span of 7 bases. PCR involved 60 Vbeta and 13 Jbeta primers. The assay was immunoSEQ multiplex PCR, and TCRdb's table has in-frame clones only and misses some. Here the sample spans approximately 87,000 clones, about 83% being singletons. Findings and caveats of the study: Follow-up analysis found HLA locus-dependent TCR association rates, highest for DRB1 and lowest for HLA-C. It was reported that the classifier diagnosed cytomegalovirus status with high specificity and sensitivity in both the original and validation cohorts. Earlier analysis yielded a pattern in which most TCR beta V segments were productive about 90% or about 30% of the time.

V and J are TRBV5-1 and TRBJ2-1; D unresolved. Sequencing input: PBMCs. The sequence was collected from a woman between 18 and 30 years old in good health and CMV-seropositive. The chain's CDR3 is CASSPRAYNEQFF. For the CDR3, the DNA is TGCGCCAGCAGCCCCCGTGCCTACAATGAGCAGTTCTTC.